This entry describes one T cell receptor beta chain. The record originates from a study of blood T cell repertoires in COVID-19. Whole-study context: Acute-phase and convalescent COVID-19 samples originated in the United States, Italy and Spain.

Enrolled through a virtual design, the participants were between roughly 18 and 90 years of age and came from around 25 US areas. Clinical histories supplied by participants themselves formed the basis of cohort assignment. In the source study's methods: Amplification with reference gene primers provided the estimates of nucleated cell counts. The assay was immunoSEQ multiplex PCR, and TCRdb's table has in-frame clones only and misses some. D and trimming were read from the DNA, whereas the V and J calls and clone size are those reported in that table. The sample carries roughly 250,000 clones, about 91% recorded once. This CDR3 spans 15 amino acids. Germline CDR1 LNHNV, CDR2 YYDKDF (reference sequence). Trimming took 0 bases from V and 4 from J; bases not matched to a gene: 2.

This chain connects TRBV15 to TRBJ2-2; 7 bases agree with TRBD2. The receptor was isolated from a woman in her forties with acute COVID-19. The sequenced sample was PBMCs or T cells enriched from blood (not recorded which). The CDR3 protein is CATSRELAATGELFF. CDR3 DNA sequence: TGTGCCACCAGCAGAGAGCTAGCGGCCACCGGGGAGCTGTTTTTT.